This T cell receptor (beta chain) originates from a study of T-cell memory formation after mild COVID-19. Study details: Largely, TCR clusters stayed within a single donor. Study-level findings and limits: While clones contracting from day 15 to 85 were balanced between CD4 and CD8, later expanders leaned CD4+. The study detected some responding clones in pre-infection memory, suggesting cross-reactive memory joined.

Deletions cut 6 bases from V and 0 bases from J, with 12 bases between. The CDR3 consists of 13 residues. CDR1 DFQATT and CDR2 SNEGSKA come from the germline V gene (reference sequence). Note on this clonotype: Its antigen is undetermined.

Using constant-segment primers, 5'RACE produced TCR alpha and TCR beta cDNA libraries carrying sample barcodes and UMIs. In TCRdb, the 5' RACE reads were re-called with MiXCR into one record per CDR3 protein. The table has approximately 560,000 distinct CDR3 sequences, 17% seen once. The clonotype was recovered from an adult woman who had mild COVID-19 (a few samples of this study predate the infection). Cell type and time point are not known. The chain employs TRBV20-1 and TRBJ2-7; the D gene could be TRBD1 or TRBD2 (5 bases each). Sample: PBMCs or a T cell subset sorted from them (not recorded which). The DNA for the CDR3 is TGCAGTGCCTCCGGGACCGCCTCCTACGAGCAGTACTTC. It specifies CSASGTASYEQYF.